A single sample gave rise to the 6 T cell receptor beta chains below, sequenced in a study of OX40 agonist ivuxolimab in advanced cancers. Sequenced by immunoSEQ multiplex PCR; TCRdb stores in-frame clones only, minus some. The sample yields approximately 23,000 clones, 75% to 90% seen once. The specimen was CD4+ or CD8+ T cells sorted from blood, collected in a trial of the OX40 agonist ivuxolimab. These receptors were collected from an adult with an advanced solid tumor such as melanoma, head and neck, liver or kidney cancer.

The rearrangement joins TRBV6-5 to TRBJ2-7; D possibly matches TRBD1 or TRBD2 (5 bases each). CDR3 length: 16 residues. Trimming pared 0 bases from V and 2 bases from J, leaving 14 bases between. The germline V gene encodes CDR1 MNHEY and CDR2 SVGAGI. The CDR3 is CASSYSSGTATYEQYF. The CDR3 bases are TGTGCCAGCAGTTACTCCTCCGGGACGGCAACCTACGAGCAGTACTTC.

This clone appeared a single time. The chain employs TRBV28 and TRBJ2-7; 14 bases are shared with TRBD2. The germline V gene has CDR1 MDHEN and CDR2 SYDVKM. V gave up 3 bases and J gave up 3 bases; unmatched junction bases: 7. The CDR3 loop spans 17 amino acids. CDR3 residues: CASSLPGLAGGRYEQYF. The CDR3 DNA reads TGTGCCAGCAGTTTGCCTGGACTAGCGGGAGGTCGCTACGAGCAGTACTTC.

The chain links TRBV5-8 to TRBJ2-5; a weak D match, TRBD1 (6 bases). Looked up from germline, CDR1 is SGHTS and CDR2 is YDEGEE. V was shortened by 2 bases and J by 7 bases, with 9 bases between the two germline ends. CDR3 length equals 12 residues. The CDR3 sequence is CASSFKGVTQYF. In DNA, the CDR3 is TGTGCCAGCAGCTTCAAGGGGGTGACCCAGTACTTC.

V is TRBV29-1 and J is TRBJ2-1; 9 nucleotides match TRBD2. V was pared by 3 bases and J by 7 bases, with 7 bases of the junction left unmatched. CDR3 length: 14 amino acids. Germline V lookup: CDR1 SQVTM, CDR2 ANQGSEA. The CDR3 protein is CSVDAGGPGNEQFF. Here the CDR3 DNA reads TGCAGCGTTGACGCGGGAGGGCCAGGAAATGAGCAGTTCTTC.

V and J are TRBV2 and TRBJ1-5, with D possibly being TRBD1 (5 bases). From germline, CDR1 is SNHLY and CDR2 FYNNEI. V gave up 8 bases and J gave up 2 bases, with 13 bases separating them. The CDR3 spans 14 residues. CDR3 bases: TGTGCCAGCGCTAATCAGGGTGGCAATCAGCCCCAGCATTTT. Its translation: CASANQGGNQPQHF.

This clone occurred once. This sequence joins TRBV6-6 and TRBJ2-7; D is uncertain. Trimming pared 0 bases from V and 0 bases from J, leaving 3 bases between. Germline CDR1 is MNHNY and CDR2 is SVGAGI (reference sequence). The CDR3 consists of 13 residues. This CDR3 is CASSYSSSYEQYF. The DNA of the CDR3 is TGTGCCAGCAGTTACTCGTCCTCCTACGAGCAGTACTTC.